This T cell receptor beta chain came from a study of T cell repertoires in cytomegalovirus infection. There are a few counts of this clonotype. The antigen is undetermined. Deletions cut 7 bases from V and 5 bases from J, with 23 bases between. Germline CDR1 reads LNHDA; CDR2 reads SQIVND (reference sequence). This CDR3 is 16 amino acids long. TCRdb recomputed calls from the reads with MiXCR, one row per CDR3 protein. The profile covers 20,000 to 25,000 distinct CDR3 sequences, with approximately 46% appearing a single time and 90% to 95% taken by the ten largest. The chain is built from TRBV19 and TRBJ1-1; D is perhaps TRBD1 (5 bases). The input for sequencing was CD8+ T cells from cultured PBMCs, taken from culture after CMV antigen stimulation. The TCR was taken from a human donor in good health (CMV status not recorded). Some clones in this sample may be carry-over from other donors' samples. The CDR3 region is CASKKGAGSPGTEAFF. The CDR3 region has the DNA TGTGCCAGTAAAAAAGGGGCTGGCTCTCCGGGAACTGAAGCTTTCTTT.